A selection of T cell receptor beta chains follows, all from one sample in a study of identical twins. TCRdb called the 5' RACE reads again in MiXCR, with one record for every CDR3 protein. This sample has under 250,000 distinct CDR3 sequences, with about 7.5% found just once. These data also formed part of another study, on yellow fever vaccine responses in identical twins.

The sequencing sample was made of memory (CD45RO+) T cells sorted from blood. The receptors derive from a woman in her late teens or twenties in good health. The CDR3 runs from the conserved cysteine through the conserved F or W. The order of the fields is V gene, clone size, J gene, D gene, CDR3 protein, CDR3 DNA. A D gene is named only where the DNA matches it firmly. Some rows mark clone size as missing; the rest say once, few, many or name a class of expanded clone.

V: TRBV7-9
size: few
J: TRBJ2-4
D: .
CDR3: CASSLDTAQNIQYF
DNA: TGTGCCAGCAGCTTAGACACAGCCCAAAACATTCAGTACTTC

V: TRBV11-2
size: .
J: TRBJ2-4
D: TRBD2
CDR3: CASSRQGLAGGGAKNIQYF
DNA: TGTGCCAGCAGTCGACAGGGACTAGCGGGGGGGGGAGCCAAAAACATTCAGTACTTC

V: TRBV7-3
size: .
J: TRBJ2-7
D: TRBD1
CDR3: CASSWTGTGGSYEQYF
DNA: TGTGCCAGCAGCTGGACAGGGACCGGAGGCTCCTACGAGCAGTACTTC

V: TRBV12-3/TRBV12-4
size: many
J: TRBJ2-2
D: .
CDR3: CASSLVAIGELFF
DNA: TGTGCCAGCAGTTTGGTAGCTATCGGGGAGCTGTTTTTT

V: TRBV7-2
size: many
J: TRBJ2-3
D: TRBD1
CDR3: CASSRTGGGADTQYF
DNA: TGTGCCAGCAGCCGAACAGGGGGCGGGGCAGATACGCAGTATTTT

V: TRBV5-5
size: few
J: TRBJ2-5
D: .
CDR3: CASSQLRGRETQYF
DNA: TGTGCCAGCAGCCAGCTAAGAGGGAGGGAGACCCAGTACTTC

V: TRBV20-1
size: .
J: TRBJ2-7
D: .
CDR3: CSGGSTGEQYF
DNA: TGCAGTGGGGGTTCCACGGGGGAGCAGTACTTC

V: TRBV12-5
size: few
J: TRBJ2-3
D: .
CDR3: CASGLSLSADTQYF
DNA: TGTGCTAGTGGTTTGTCCCTCTCCGCAGATACGCAGTATTTT

V: TRBV4-1
size: .
J: TRBJ1-2
D: TRBD1
CDR3: CASSQDGTGKGGYTF
DNA: TGCGCCAGCAGCCAAGACGGGACAGGGAAGGGTGGCTACACCTTC

V: TRBV6-5
size: .
J: TRBJ2-6
D: .
CDR3: CASSYSQLLASGANVLTF
DNA: TGTGCCAGCAGTTACTCGCAGTTGTTAGCCTCTGGGGCCAACGTCCTGACTTTC

V: TRBV6-5
size: many
J: TRBJ2-3
D: TRBD2
CDR3: CASSYSVAGGPTDTQYF
DNA: TGTGCCAGCAGTTACTCCGTAGCGGGAGGGCCAACAGATACGCAGTATTTT

V: TRBV20-1
size: .
J: TRBJ1-5
D: .
CDR3: CSATTRWQVDNQPQHF
DNA: TGCAGTGCTACTACGAGATGGCAGGTTGACAATCAGCCCCAGCATTTT

V: TRBV7-3
size: .
J: TRBJ2-1
D: .
CDR3: CASSKLGLGEQFF
DNA: TGTGCCAGCAGCAAGTTGGGACTCGGCGAGCAGTTCTTC

V: TRBV5-1
size: few
J: TRBJ2-4
D: TRBD1
CDR3: CASYMGTGGKNIQYF
DNA: TGCGCCAGCTATATGGGAACAGGGGGAAAAAACATTCAGTACTTC

V: TRBV20-1
size: few
J: TRBJ2-5
D: .
CDR3: CSARIQETQYF
DNA: TGCAGTGCTAGAATCCAAGAGACCCAGTACTTC

V: TRBV15
size: .
J: TRBJ2-3
D: .
CDR3: CATSRKQVGGTDTQYF
DNA: TGTGCCACCAGCAGAAAACAGGTGGGCGGCACAGATACGCAGTATTTT

V: TRBV19
size: few
J: TRBJ1-5
D: .
CDR3: CASTTRAPGISNQPQHF
DNA: TGTGCCAGTACCACTAGGGCCCCGGGGATCAGCAATCAGCCCCAGCATTTT

V: TRBV12-3/TRBV12-4
size: many
J: TRBJ2-3
D: TRBD2
CDR3: CASSATSGETQYF
DNA: TGTGCCAGCAGTGCGACTAGCGGGGAGACGCAGTATTTT

V: TRBV11-2
size: many
J: TRBJ2-2
D: .
CDR3: CASSLRIRGLAEFTGELFF
DNA: TGTGCCAGCAGTCTTAGAATAAGGGGGCTAGCGGAATTCACCGGGGAGCTGTTTTTT

V: TRBV6-4
size: few
J: TRBJ2-2
D: TRBD1
CDR3: CASSPGPGQGPGELFF
DNA: TGTGCCAGCAGCCCGGGGCCGGGACAGGGACCCGGGGAGCTGTTTTTT

V: TRBV2
size: .
J: TRBJ1-4
D: .
CDR3: CASSRTSFEKLFF
DNA: TGTGCCAGCAGTCGAACGTCGTTTGAAAAACTGTTTTTT

V: TRBV13
size: .
J: TRBJ2-1
D: TRBD2
CDR3: CACSIGTSGSLSYNEQFF
DNA: TGTGCCTGCAGCATCGGGACTAGCGGGAGCTTATCCTACAATGAGCAGTTCTTC

V: TRBV15
size: few
J: TRBJ2-6
D: .
CDR3: CATRQTGANVLTF
DNA: TGTGCCACCCGACAGACTGGGGCCAACGTCCTGACTTTC

V: TRBV6-2/TRBV6-3
size: many
J: TRBJ2-4
D: TRBD1
CDR3: CASSLQGGAKNIQYF
DNA: TGTGCCAGCAGCCTACAGGGGGGAGCCAAAAACATTCAGTACTTC

V: TRBV9
size: .
J: TRBJ1-1
D: .
CDR3: CASSVAGSHKAFF
DNA: TGTGCCAGCAGCGTAGCTGGAAGCCACAAAGCTTTCTTT

V: TRBV14
size: many
J: TRBJ2-7
D: TRBD1
CDR3: CASSFKAGTGSYEQYF
DNA: TGTGCCAGCAGCTTCAAAGCCGGGACAGGATCCTACGAGCAGTACTTC

V: TRBV9
size: many
J: TRBJ2-2
D: .
CDR3: CASGEGGTGELFF
DNA: TGTGCCAGCGGCGAAGGGGGGACCGGGGAGCTGTTTTTT

V: TRBV3-1
size: many
J: TRBJ2-1
D: .
CDR3: CASSQGHGSYNEQFF
DNA: TGTGCCAGCAGCCAGGGGCACGGATCCTACAATGAGCAGTTCTTC

V: TRBV20-1
size: .
J: TRBJ2-1
D: TRBD2
CDR3: CSARVLGRESGRALNNEQFF
DNA: TGCAGTGCCCGCGTATTGGGTCGAGAGAGCGGGAGGGCACTTAACAATGAGCAGTTCTTC

V: TRBV28
size: few
J: TRBJ2-2
D: TRBD1
CDR3: CASSPYRGYNTGELFF
DNA: TGTGCCAGCAGTCCTTACAGGGGATATAACACCGGGGAGCTGTTTTTT

V: TRBV5-1
size: few
J: TRBJ2-5
D: .
CDR3: CASSSGTKSQETQYF
DNA: TGCGCCAGCAGTTCCGGGACCAAATCCCAAGAGACCCAGTACTTC

V: TRBV6-2/TRBV6-3
size: many
J: TRBJ2-1
D: TRBD2
CDR3: CASREGTRIGEQFF
DNA: TGTGCCAGCAGAGAAGGGACTAGAATTGGTGAGCAGTTCTTC

V: TRBV20-1
size: many
J: TRBJ2-7
D: TRBD1
CDR3: CSAIPGQGYEQYF
DNA: TGCAGTGCCATTCCGGGACAGGGATACGAGCAGTACTTC

V: TRBV20-1
size: .
J: TRBJ2-6
D: TRBD1
CDR3: CSATGDLLYSGANVLTF
DNA: TGCAGTGCCACAGGGGACCTTTTATACTCTGGGGCCAACGTCCTGACTTTC

V: TRBV4-3
size: many
J: TRBJ2-5
D: .
CDR3: CASSQDISRETQYF
DNA: TGCGCCAGCAGCCAAGATATCAGTCGAGAGACCCAGTACTTC

V: TRBV6-2/TRBV6-3
size: many
J: TRBJ2-7
D: .
CDR3: CASNPGREAYEQYF
DNA: TGTGCCAGCAATCCCGGTCGGGAAGCCTACGAGCAGTACTTC

V: TRBV7-2
size: few
J: TRBJ2-1
D: TRBD2
CDR3: CASSLAGSGGAEQFF
DNA: TGTGCCAGCAGCTTAGCGGGTAGCGGGGGGGCCGAGCAGTTCTTC

V: TRBV5-6
size: few
J: TRBJ2-7
D: .
CDR3: CASSGGLPGYEQYF
DNA: TGTGCCAGCAGCGGGGGACTCCCTGGCTACGAGCAGTACTTC